This T cell receptor (beta chain) was recovered during a study of blood T cell repertoires in COVID-19. This CDR3 comprises 13 residues. Trimming took 1 base from V and 7 from J, leaving 10 bases between them. The protocol was immunoSEQ multiplex PCR, while the TCRdb copy is restricted to in-frame clones and leaves out a portion. The table includes fewer than 700,000 clones, approximately 88% detected once. The chain employs TRBV12-3 or TRBV12-4 and TRBJ1-2, with no clear D. Sequencing was done on a sample of peripheral blood. This receptor was obtained from a woman aged 45-65 years with COVID-19, enrolled during active disease. DNA of the CDR3: TGTGCCAGCAGTTTAGGGCAGGCGGGTGGCTACACCTTC. It encodes CASSLGQAGGYTF.